This T cell receptor beta chain was found in a study of cytomegalovirus exposure and HLA in healthy donors. Study-wide background: Tens of millions of unique TCRs from HLA-typed donors were held in an early release of data.

The PCR had 60 Vbeta and 13 Jbeta primers. The table came from immunoSEQ multiplex PCR; TCRdb's copy has only in-frame clones and leaves some out. The table has about 130,000 clones, about 76% seen once. Trimming left V 1 base short and J 8 bases short, with 10 bases between. Germline assignment: CDR1 LNHDA and CDR2 SQIVND (reference sequence). The CDR3 consists of 13 residues. The source of this sequence is a man in his forties in good health and CMV-seropositive. The V call is TRBV19, the J call TRBJ2-3; weak D call: TRBD1 (5 bases). The sequencing sample was made of PBMCs. The CDR3 sequence: CASSIGQLGTQYF. The CDR3 DNA follows: TGTGCCAGTAGTATAGGACAGCTTGGTACGCAGTATTTT.